These 27 T cell receptor beta chains originate from one sample sequenced in a study of response to subunit inactivated influenza vaccine. One entry per CDR3 protein, called by TCRdb with MiXCR from the RT-PCR reads. The data hold about 800,000 distinct CDR3 sequences, with roughly 20% observed a single time. The sample consisted of PBMCs from blood, taken 4 to 6 days after vaccination. These TCRs come from a man aged 50 to 59 who received an inactivated influenza vaccine.

The rearrangement joins TRBV12-3 or TRBV12-4 to TRBJ2-7; 7 positions match TRBD1. This CDR3 has 16 residues. The ends lost 5 bases at V and 0 bases at J; junction bases unmatched: 10. CDR3 sequence (DNA): TGTGCCAGCAGTCCGACCCCAGGGGACAGCTCCTACGAGCAGTACTTC. Translated: CASSPTPGDSSYEQYF.

The gene calls are TRBV10-3 and TRBJ1-6, with D possibly being TRBD1 (6 bases). The CDR3 length is 15 residues. The germline gives CDR1 ENHRY, CDR2 SYGVKD. The V gene lost 4 bases and the J gene lost 3 bases, with 10 bases spanning the gap. The CDR3 sequence: CAISGEGGYNSPLHF. The CDR3 bases are TGTGCCATCAGTGGTGAAGGGGGCTATAATTCACCCCTCCACTTT.

This clonotype came up a few times. The V and J genes are TRBV2 and TRBJ2-1; possible D gene TRBD2, 6 bases. This CDR3 is 14 amino acids long. The germline CDR1 and CDR2 sequences are SNHLY and FYNNEI. Trimming stripped 7 bases from V and 2 bases from J, with 12 bases between. The CDR3 DNA follows: TGTGCCAGCACCCAGCGGGTGGCCTACAATGAGCAGTTCTTC. Translated: CASTQRVAYNEQFF.

This chain connects TRBV7-2 to TRBJ1-3, with TRBD1 matching 8 bases. The germline V gene has CDR1 SGHTA and CDR2 FQGNSA. J gave up 4 bases and V 2 bases, and 7 bases lay outside the gene matches. There are 16 residues in the CDR3. The CDR3 coding sequence is TGTGCCAGCAGCTTAAGAGGACAGGGCCCGGGAAACACCATATATTTT. The encoded protein is CASSLRGQGPGNTIYF.

V and J are TRBV7-2 and TRBJ2-2; D gene uncertain. Looked up from germline, CDR1 is SGHTA and CDR2 is FQGNSA. V lost 5 bases to trimming and J lost 6 bases, with 13 bases between them. The CDR3 is made up of 14 amino acids. The CDR3 DNA is TGTGCCAGCAGCGGACGCAAGGGTCCCGGGGAGCTGTTTTTT. This translates into CASSGRKGPGELFF.

This clonotype was seen ten or more times. CDR3 in DNA: TGTGCCAGCAGTGGGACAGCGTTGAACACCGGGGAGCTGTTTTTT. Its protein product is CASSGTALNTGELFF. This rearrangement joins TRBV12-3 or TRBV12-4 to TRBJ2-2; TRBD1 matches at 7 bases. V lost 5 bases and J lost 1; bases outside the gene matches: 4. The CDR3 is made up of 15 amino acids.

This clonotype was observed many times. The V gene is TRBV10-3, the J gene TRBJ2-7, with D possibly matching TRBD1 (6 bases). The ends were cut back, 11 bases at V and 3 bases at J, with 20 bases in the middle. The CDR3 is 14 amino acids. Per the germline V gene, CDR1 is ENHRY and CDR2 is SYGVKD. CDR3 amino acids: CAAQGSGPVYEQYF. The CDR3 coding sequence is TGTGCCGCACAGGGATCAGGGCCTGTCTACGAGCAGTACTTC.

This clonotype occurred many times. The chain has TRBV5-5 and TRBJ2-1; 9 bases fit TRBD1. Germline V gives CDR1 SGHKS, CDR2 YYEKEE (reference sequence). Germline trimming cut 1 base from V and 8 bases from J; bases unmatched to any gene: 4. The CDR3 has 14 residues. CDR3 DNA: TGTGCCAGCAGCTTGACAGGGGGCGGATATGAGCAGTTCTTC. Translated, it gives CASSLTGGGYEQFF.

The J gene is TRBJ2-5, the V gene TRBV4-2; possible D gene TRBD2, 5 bases. This CDR3 contains 16 residues. The germline gives CDR1 LGHNA, CDR2 YNFKEQ. V was shortened by 0 bases and J by 4 bases, with 15 bases between the two germline ends. CDR3: CASSQDEAVRGETQYF. CDR3 bases: TGTGCCAGCAGCCAAGATGAGGCGGTTCGGGGAGAGACCCAGTACTTC.

The gene calls are TRBV2 and TRBJ1-5; 10 bases are shared with TRBD1. Germline trimming cut 6 bases from V and 7 bases from J; bases unmatched to any gene: 6. Germline CDR1 is SNHLY and CDR2 is FYNNEI. The CDR3 totals 14 residues. The CDR3 protein is CASSPGTGEQPQHF. CDR3 nucleotides: TGTGCCAGCAGCCCCGGGACAGGGGAACAGCCCCAGCATTTT. Full variable domain (outside the CDR3, taken from reference TRBV2 and TRBJ1-5): EPEVTQTPSHQVTQMGQEVILRCVPISNHLYFYWYRQILGQKVEFLVSFYNNEISEKSEIFDDQFSVERPDGSNFTLKIRSTKLEDSAMYFCASSPGTGEQPQHFGDGTRLSIL.

V gene TRBV5-1 combines with J gene TRBJ2-3, with 10 positions matching TRBD1. Trimming cost V 4 bases and J 4 bases; bases outside gene matches: 12. There are 17 residues in the CDR3. Germline loops: CDR1 SGHRS, CDR2 YFSETQ. The CDR3 spells CASSLQGGTGVADTQYF. The CDR3 region has the DNA TGCGCCAGCAGCCTGCAAGGGGGGACAGGGGTTGCAGATACGCAGTATTTT.

CDR3 DNA sequence: TGTGCCAGCAGTTTTGACAGGGTCTCCTCCTACGAGCAGTACTTC. Its protein is CASSFDRVSSYEQYF. The rearrangement joins TRBV12-3 or TRBV12-4 to TRBJ2-7; TRBD1 matches 7 bases. Unmatched junction bases numbered 5, after V lost 3 bases and J lost 0 bases. The CDR3 totals 15 residues.

The V call is TRBV19, the J call TRBJ2-5, with D maybe TRBD2 (6 bases). V was cut by 6 bases and J by 1 base, with 15 bases left in between. This CDR3 is built from 15 residues. The germline V gene encodes CDR1 LNHDA and CDR2 SQIVND (reference sequence). The chain's CDR3 is CASSRTGGFQETQYF. CDR3 coding DNA: TGTGCCAGTAGCCGGACCGGAGGGTTCCAAGAGACCCAGTACTTC. The full variable domain, rest sourced from reference TRBV19 and TRBJ2-5, is DGGITQSPKYLFRKEGQNVTLSCEQNLNHDAMYWYRQDPGQGLRLIYYSQIVNDFQKGDIAEGYSVSREKKESFPLTVTSAQKNPTAFYLCASSRTGGFQETQYFGPGTRLLVL.

The genes are TRBV7-2 and TRBJ2-1; D might be TRBD2 (5 bases). Germline CDR1 and CDR2: SGHTA and FQGNSA. The CDR3 has 13 amino acids. The V end lost 1 base, the J end lost 8 bases, and 9 bases lay between the germline ends. The DNA for the CDR3 is TGTGCCAGCAGCTTAGGGGAGAGGTATGAGCAGTTCTTC. Translated: CASSLGERYEQFF.

A word on this clonotype: Relative to the germline gene, one junction end is altered; a read error may explain this. This sequence joins TRBV12-3 or TRBV12-4 and TRBJ1-5; maybe TRBD1 (6 bases). The CDR3 is 13 amino acids. The CDR3 region is CATAGDGNQLQHF. CDR3 nucleotide sequence: TGTGCCACCGCAGGGGATGGCAATCAGCTCCAGCATTTT.

The chain recombines TRBV6-2 or TRBV6-3 with TRBJ2-6, with TRBD1 as a possible D gene (6 bases). Germline values: CDR1 MNHEY, CDR2 SVGEGT. Between the trimmed V and J ends, which lost 8 bases and 2 bases, there was a span of 7 bases. The CDR3 has 13 residues. The CDR3 DNA sequence: TGTGCCAGCCACAGGGCTGGGGCCAACGTCCTGACTTTC. The encoded protein is CASHRAGANVLTF.

The chain links TRBV7-6 to TRBJ2-7, with D maybe TRBD1 (5 bases). The length of the CDR3 is 13 residues. Looked up from germline, CDR1 is SGHVS and CDR2 is FNYEAQ. Between the trimmed V and J ends, which lost 1 base and 5 bases, there was a span of 9 bases. The CDR3 is CASSLGPDNEQYF. In DNA, the CDR3 is TGTGCCAGCAGCTTAGGTCCGGACAACGAGCAGTACTTC.

This clonotype was counted at least ten times. This chain uses TRBV28 with TRBJ2-7; 8 bases agree with TRBD1. The CDR3 runs to 15 residues. J was trimmed by 4 bases and V by 1 base; bases with no gene match: 6. CDR1 is MDHEN, CDR2 SYDVKM, per germline. This CDR3 is CASSLLTGEDYEQYF. The CDR3 nucleotides are TGTGCCAGCAGTTTATTGACAGGGGAGGATTACGAGCAGTACTTC. Looking up the rest from reference TRBV28 and TRBJ2-7 gives the full variable domain: DVKVTQSSRYLVKRTGEKVFLECVQDMDHENMFWYRQDPGLGLRLIYFSYDVKMKEKGDIPEGYSVSREKKERFSLILESASTNQTSMYLCASSLLTGEDYEQYFGPGTRLTVT.

The CDR3 here is CASSLIRTNTGELFF. CDR3 sequence (DNA): TGTGCCAGCAGCCTAATTCGCACAAACACCGGGGAGCTGTTTTTT. V usage is TRBV7-2 and J usage is TRBJ2-2; D uncertain. The CDR3 consists of 15 residues. CDR1 is SGHTA, CDR2 FQGNSA, per germline. Trimming removed 5 bases at V and 2 bases at J, with 12 bases between.

A remark on this clonotype: At one end the junction does not follow the germline gene, possibly because of a read error. The chain combines TRBV20-1 with TRBJ1-1; no definite D call. The CDR3 is made up of 14 amino acids. Per the germline V gene, CDR1 is DFQATT and CDR2 is SNEGSKA (reference sequence). The CDR3 sequence is CSARAYPLKTEAFF. The CDR3 DNA follows: TGCAGTGCTAGAGCCTACCCCCTGAAGACTGAAGCTTTCTTT.

The sample holds many counts of this clonotype. This chain connects TRBV12-3 or TRBV12-4 to TRBJ2-5; tentatively, D is TRBD2 (6 bases). V was cut by 0 bases and J by 3 bases, with 8 bases left in between. The CDR3 spans 14 residues. CDR3: CASSLAGGKETQYF. CDR3 nucleotides: TGTGCCAGCAGTTTAGCGGGGGGAAAAGAGACCCAGTACTTC.

This chain uses TRBV12-3 or TRBV12-4 with TRBJ1-2; 7 bases map to TRBD1. V lost 7 bases and J lost 6; bases outside the gene matches: 5. The CDR3 spans 12 residues. CDR3 DNA: TGTGCCAGCACCCTGACAGGGAATGGCTACACCTTC. It translates to CASTLTGNGYTF.

V and J are TRBV5-1 and TRBJ2-1; 13 bases agree with TRBD2. The CDR3 loop spans 17 amino acids. Germline-derived CDR1 and CDR2 are SGHRS and YFSETQ. Losses at the gene ends were 4 bases for V and 5 bases for J; bases not matched to a gene: 9. In nucleotides, the CDR3 is TGCGCCAGCAGCCCCGGACTAGCGGGAGACAGGAACAATGAGCAGTTCTTC. Its protein is CASSPGLAGDRNNEQFF.

CDR3: CASSTRLAVNEQFF. The CDR3 bases are TGTGCCAGCAGCACACGACTAGCGGTTAATGAGCAGTTCTTC. The V call is TRBV5-5, the J call TRBJ2-1; 9 bases line up with TRBD2. Germline-derived CDR1 and CDR2 are SGHKS and YYEKEE (reference sequence). The ends lost 4 bases at V and 7 bases at J; junction bases unmatched: 6. The CDR3 totals 14 residues.

V and J are TRBV5-6 and TRBJ2-3; D is ambiguous. V lost 1 base and J 4 bases, leaving 10 bases between the germline ends. CDR1 SGHDT and CDR2 YYEEEE come from the germline V gene. The CDR3 is 14 residues long. CDR3 amino acids: CASSLPAVPDTQYF. The CDR3 region has the DNA TGTGCCAGCAGCTTGCCGGCAGTCCCAGATACGCAGTATTTT.

CDR3 coding DNA: TGCAGTGCGCCACGGGCAGGGAAGAACAATGAGCAGTTCTTC. Residues: CSAPRAGKNNEQFF. The rearrangement links TRBV20-1 to TRBJ2-1, with TRBD1 as a possible D gene (5 bases). The CDR3 runs 14 residues. V was pared by 6 bases and J by 5 bases, with 17 bases between. Germline CDR1 and CDR2: DFQATT and SNEGSKA (reference sequence).

CDR3 nucleotides: TGTGCCACCAGCAGATCCCCAGGGCAGGGATTCAATGGCTACACCTTC. Translating gives CATSRSPGQGFNGYTF. The rearrangement joins TRBV15 to TRBJ1-2; the D gene is possibly TRBD1 (5 bases). There are 16 residues in the CDR3. The V end lost 2 bases, the J end lost 6 bases, and 19 bases lay between the germline ends. In germline, CDR1 is LNHNV, CDR2 YYDKDF (reference sequence).